The 9 T cell receptor beta chains below were found in one sample sequenced in a study of control samples from healthy donors and cancer patients. Here immunoSEQ multiplex PCR was the method, and the copy in TCRdb shows in-frame clones only, minus some. The data contain over 100,000 clones, around 92% of them seen just once; the ten biggest clones take up over 2%. Sequences were obtained from blood. These receptor sequences come from a woman in her forties or fifties in good health.

CDR3 residues: CAWSQGDSPLHF. The CDR3 bases are TGTGCCTGGAGCCAGGGCGATTCACCCCTCCACTTT. V is TRBV30 and J is TRBJ1-6; D may be TRBD1 (5 bases). Germline lookup yields CDR1 GTSNPN and CDR2 SVGIG (reference sequence). The CDR3 runs to 12 residues. V dropped 3 bases and J dropped 8 bases, with 8 bases sitting between them.

The chain recombines TRBV5-6 with TRBJ1-3; tentative D call: TRBD1 (6 bases). CDR3 length: 16 residues. Germline CDR1 is SGHDT and CDR2 is YYEEEE. The V gene lost 0 bases and the J gene lost 0 bases, with 10 bases spanning the gap. The CDR3 protein is CASSLATGVSGNTIYF. The CDR3 DNA reads TGTGCCAGCAGCTTGGCGACAGGAGTCTCTGGAAACACCATATATTTT. The complete variable domain, with remaining parts taken from reference TRBV5-6 and TRBJ1-3, reads DAGVTQSPTHLIKTRGQQVTLRCSPKSGHDTVSWYQQALGQGPQFIFQYYEEEERQRGNFPDRFSGHQFPNYSSELNVNALLLGDSALYLCASSLATGVSGNTIYFGEGSWLTVV.

The chain has TRBV18 and TRBJ1-4; D ambiguous. This CDR3 contains 14 residues. Germline CDR1 reads KGHSH; CDR2 reads LQKENI. With 5 bases removed from V and 8 bases from J, the gap between germline ends came to 15 bases. The CDR3 protein is CASSGLRAGEKLFF. The CDR3 DNA reads TGTGCCAGCTCAGGTCTAAGGGCCGGGGAAAAACTGTTTTTT.

V gene TRBV11-2 combines with J gene TRBJ1-2; D might be TRBD1 (6 bases). This CDR3 has 17 amino acids. V lost 1 base, J lost 4 bases, and 19 bases lay in between. Germline V gene sequence: CDR1 SGHAT, CDR2 FQNNGV. Here the CDR3 reads CASSLGHQRDTAYGYTF. CDR3 in DNA: TGTGCCAGCAGCTTAGGCCATCAGCGGGACACGGCCTATGGCTACACCTTC.

This chain joins TRBV18 and TRBJ2-3, with 11 nucleotides matching TRBD1. CDR3 length equals 14 residues. Trimming removed 3 bases from V and 11 bases from J; junction bases left unmatched: 7. Germline V gene data show CDR1 as KGHSH and CDR2 as LQKENI. CDR3 amino acids: CASSPGTGGLEQYF. The CDR3 DNA reads TGTGCCAGCTCACCTGGGACAGGGGGTTTGGAGCAGTATTTT.

The chain is built from TRBV6-5 and TRBJ1-4; D is unclear. CDR3 length: 12 residues. The V and J ends lost 6 bases and 16 bases respectively, with 18 bases between them. From germline, CDR1 is MNHEY and CDR2 SVGAGI. Written as DNA, the CDR3 is TGTGCCAGCAGCCCAGCCTATGGGGTACAGTTTTTT. Translating it yields CASSPAYGVQFF.

The rearrangement uses TRBV6-6 and TRBJ1-6; D is unclear. The CDR3 is made up of 16 amino acids. V shed 7 bases and J shed 7 bases, with 20 bases lying between them. Looked up from germline, CDR1 is MNHNY and CDR2 is SVGAGI (reference sequence). The CDR3 loop reads CASIPEFSRGNSPLHF. Written as DNA, the CDR3 is TGTGCCAGCATACCTGAGTTCTCCCGAGGGAATTCACCCCTCCACTTT.

This clone was seen once. CDR3 nucleotides: TGTGCCTGGAGTGTAGGGGGGCATGGGGCCAACGTCCTGACTTTC. The encoded protein is CAWSVGGHGANVLTF. The chain has TRBV30 and TRBJ2-6; either TRBD1 or TRBD2 may fit D (6 bases each). Trimming took 0 bases from V and 3 from J, leaving 9 bases between them. In germline, CDR1 is GTSNPN, CDR2 SVGIG (reference sequence). This CDR3 is built from 15 residues.

The rearrangement links TRBV6-6 to TRBJ1-2, with D possibly matching TRBD1 (5 bases). V was pared by 6 bases and J by 7 bases, with 9 bases between. CDR1 is MNHNY, CDR2 SVGAGI, per germline (reference sequence). The CDR3 contains 11 residues. CDR3 bases: TGTGCCAGCAGCCTCACAGGTGGCTACACCTTC. This gives the protein CASSLTGGYTF.